This T cell receptor (beta chain) stems from a study of cytomegalovirus exposure and HLA in healthy donors. Germline V gene lookup returns CDR1 SNHLY and CDR2 FYNNEI. Trimming at V came to 6 bases and at J to 5 bases, leaving 9 bases not matched to a gene. This CDR3 comprises 15 residues. The PCR was carried out with 60 Vbeta primers and 13 Jbeta primers. Method: immunoSEQ multiplex PCR; TCRdb's copy keeps in-frame clones and lacks some. Here the sample spans under 120,000 clones, roughly 85% being singletons. Comments on this clone: Its antigen is unidentified. This same CDR3 is encoded by further DNA sequences in the sample.

Study findings and constraints: Fewer N-insertions (relative to the approximately 670-donor mean) were reportedly seen in an Asian-associated ancestry cluster in a later analysis. Altogether, 150 or so TCR beta chains were recorded as cytomegalovirus-associated.

The material sequenced was PBMCs. The sequence derives from a woman aged 35 to 49 in good health and CMV-seronegative. The genes are TRBV2 and TRBJ2-1; 8 bases line up with TRBD1. Here the CDR3 reads CASRKRLTGDNEQFF. DNA of the CDR3: TGTGCCAGCAGAAAGCGATTGACAGGGGACAATGAGCAGTTCTTC.